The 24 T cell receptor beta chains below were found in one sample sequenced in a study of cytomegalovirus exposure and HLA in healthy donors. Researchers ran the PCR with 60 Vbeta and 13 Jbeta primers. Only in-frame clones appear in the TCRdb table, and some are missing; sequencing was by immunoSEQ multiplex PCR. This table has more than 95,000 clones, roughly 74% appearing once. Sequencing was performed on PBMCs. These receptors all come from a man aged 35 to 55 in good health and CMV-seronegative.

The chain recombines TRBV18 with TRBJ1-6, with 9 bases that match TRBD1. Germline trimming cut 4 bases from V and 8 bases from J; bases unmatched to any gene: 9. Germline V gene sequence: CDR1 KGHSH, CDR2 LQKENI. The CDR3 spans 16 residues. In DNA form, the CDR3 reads TGTGCCAGCTCACAATCCGGGACAGGGTTGTATTCACCCCTCCACTTT. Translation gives CASSQSGTGLYSPLHF.

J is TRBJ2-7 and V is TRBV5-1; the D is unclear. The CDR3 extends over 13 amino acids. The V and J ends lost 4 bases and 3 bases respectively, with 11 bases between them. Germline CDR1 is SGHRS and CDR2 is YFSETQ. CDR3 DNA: TGCGCCAGCAGCCTGGATCTTAGCTACGAGCAGTACTTC. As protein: CASSLDLSYEQYF.

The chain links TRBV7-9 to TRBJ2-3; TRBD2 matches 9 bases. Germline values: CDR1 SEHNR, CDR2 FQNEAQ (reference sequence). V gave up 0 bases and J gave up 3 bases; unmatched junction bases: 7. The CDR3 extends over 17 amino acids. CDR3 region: CASSLAASGDNTDTQYF. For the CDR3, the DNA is TGTGCCAGCAGCTTAGCGGCTAGCGGGGATAATACAGATACGCAGTATTTT.

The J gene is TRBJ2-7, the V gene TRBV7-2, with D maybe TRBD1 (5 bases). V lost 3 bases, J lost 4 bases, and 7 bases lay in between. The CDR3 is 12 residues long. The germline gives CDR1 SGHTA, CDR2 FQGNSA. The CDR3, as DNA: TGTGCCAGCAGCTTTCAGGGTTACGAGCAGTACTTC. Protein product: CASSFQGYEQYF.

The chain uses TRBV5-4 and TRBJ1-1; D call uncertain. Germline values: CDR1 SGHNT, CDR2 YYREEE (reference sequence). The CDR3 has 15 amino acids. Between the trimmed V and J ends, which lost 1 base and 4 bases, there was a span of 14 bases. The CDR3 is CASSLISGGSTEAFF. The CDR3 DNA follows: TGTGCCAGCAGCTTGATATCAGGTGGGAGCACTGAAGCTTTCTTT.

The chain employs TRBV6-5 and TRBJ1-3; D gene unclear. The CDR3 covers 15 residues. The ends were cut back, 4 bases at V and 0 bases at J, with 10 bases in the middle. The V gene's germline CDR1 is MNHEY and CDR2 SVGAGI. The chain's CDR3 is CASSLFTDSGNTIYF. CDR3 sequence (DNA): TGTGCCAGCAGTTTATTTACAGACTCTGGAAACACCATATATTTT.

DNA of the CDR3: TGCAGTGCTAGAGACATTGAAGCTTTCTTT. The encoded protein is CSARDIEAFF. V gene TRBV20-1 combines with J gene TRBJ1-1; D call uncertain. In germline, CDR1 is DFQATT, CDR2 SNEGSKA (reference sequence). The CDR3 consists of 10 residues. V lost 0 bases, J lost 7 bases, and 3 bases lay in between.

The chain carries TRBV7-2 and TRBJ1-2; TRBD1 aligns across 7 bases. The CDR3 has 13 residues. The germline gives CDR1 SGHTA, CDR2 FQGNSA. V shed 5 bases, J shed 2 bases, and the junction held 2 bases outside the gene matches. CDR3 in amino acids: CASSTGENYGYTF. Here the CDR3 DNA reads TGTGCCAGCAGCACAGGGGAAAACTATGGCTACACCTTC.

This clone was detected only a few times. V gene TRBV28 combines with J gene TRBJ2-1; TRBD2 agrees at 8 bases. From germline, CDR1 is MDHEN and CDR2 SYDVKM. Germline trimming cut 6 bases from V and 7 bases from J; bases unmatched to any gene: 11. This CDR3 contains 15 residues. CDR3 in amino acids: CASRMPGLEGNEQFF. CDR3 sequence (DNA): TGTGCCAGCAGGATGCCGGGACTAGAGGGGAATGAGCAGTTCTTC.

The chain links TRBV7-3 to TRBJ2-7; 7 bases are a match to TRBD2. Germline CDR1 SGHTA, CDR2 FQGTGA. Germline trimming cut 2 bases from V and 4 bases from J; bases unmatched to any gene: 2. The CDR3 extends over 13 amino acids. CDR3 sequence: CASSLGEGYEQYF. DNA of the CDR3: TGTGCCAGCAGCTTAGGGGAGGGTTACGAGCAGTACTTC.

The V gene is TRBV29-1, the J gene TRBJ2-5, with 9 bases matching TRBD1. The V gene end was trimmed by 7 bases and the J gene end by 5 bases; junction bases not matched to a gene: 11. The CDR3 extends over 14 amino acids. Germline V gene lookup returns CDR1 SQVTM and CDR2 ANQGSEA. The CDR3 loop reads CSGSRDRVSETQYF. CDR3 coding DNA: TGCAGCGGTTCACGGGACAGGGTTTCGGAGACCCAGTACTTC.

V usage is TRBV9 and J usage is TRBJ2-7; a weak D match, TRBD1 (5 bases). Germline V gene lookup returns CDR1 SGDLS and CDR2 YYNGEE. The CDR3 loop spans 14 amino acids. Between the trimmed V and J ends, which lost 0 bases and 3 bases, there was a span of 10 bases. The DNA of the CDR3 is TGTGCCAGCAGCGTAGGGCAGGGCGGCTACGAGCAGTACTTC. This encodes CASSVGQGGYEQYF.

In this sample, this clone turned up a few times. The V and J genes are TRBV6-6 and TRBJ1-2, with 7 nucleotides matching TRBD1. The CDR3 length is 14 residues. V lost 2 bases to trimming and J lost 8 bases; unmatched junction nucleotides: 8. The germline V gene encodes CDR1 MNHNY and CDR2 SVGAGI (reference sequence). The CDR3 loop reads CASSYADRVYGYTF. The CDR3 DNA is TGTGCCAGCAGTTACGCAGACAGGGTTTACGGCTACACCTTC.

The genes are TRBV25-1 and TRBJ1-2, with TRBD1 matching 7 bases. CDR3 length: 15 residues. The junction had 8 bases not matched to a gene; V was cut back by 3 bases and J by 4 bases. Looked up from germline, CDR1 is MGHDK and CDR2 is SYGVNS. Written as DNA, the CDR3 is TGTGCCAGCAGTGAGACAGGACAGGCGGCCTATGGCTACACCTTC. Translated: CASSETGQAAYGYTF.

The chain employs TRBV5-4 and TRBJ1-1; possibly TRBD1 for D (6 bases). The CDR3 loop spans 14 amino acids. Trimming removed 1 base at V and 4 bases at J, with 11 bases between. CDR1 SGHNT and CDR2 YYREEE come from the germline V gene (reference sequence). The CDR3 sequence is CASSLPDSPTEAFF. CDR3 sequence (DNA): TGTGCCAGCAGCTTGCCGGACAGCCCCACTGAAGCTTTCTTT.

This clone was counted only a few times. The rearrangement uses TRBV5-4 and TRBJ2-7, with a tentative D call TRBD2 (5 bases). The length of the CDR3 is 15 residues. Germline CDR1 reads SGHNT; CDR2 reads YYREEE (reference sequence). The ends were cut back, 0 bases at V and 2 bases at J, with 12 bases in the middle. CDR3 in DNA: TGTGCCAGCAGCTTGGGGATTGCCGGGACCTACGAGCAGTACTTC. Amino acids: CASSLGIAGTYEQYF. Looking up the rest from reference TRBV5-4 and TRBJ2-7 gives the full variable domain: ETGVTQSPTHLIKTRGQQVTLRCSSQSGHNTVSWYQQALGQGPQFIFQYYREEENGRGNFPPRFSGLQFPNYSSELNVNALELDDSALYLCASSLGIAGTYEQYFGPGTRLTVT.

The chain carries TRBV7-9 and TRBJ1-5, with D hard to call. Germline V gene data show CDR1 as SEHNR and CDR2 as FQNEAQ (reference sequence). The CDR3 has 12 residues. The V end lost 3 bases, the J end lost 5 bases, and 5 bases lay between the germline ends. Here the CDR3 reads CASSLFDQPQHF. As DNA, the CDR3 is TGTGCCAGCAGCTTGTTCGATCAGCCCCAGCATTTT.

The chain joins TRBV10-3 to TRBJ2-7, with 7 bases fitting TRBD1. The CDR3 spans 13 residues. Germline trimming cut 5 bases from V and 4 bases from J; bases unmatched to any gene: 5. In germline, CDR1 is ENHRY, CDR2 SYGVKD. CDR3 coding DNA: TGTGCCATCAGTTCGATGACAGGGTACGAGCAGTACTTC. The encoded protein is CAISSMTGYEQYF.

CDR3 region: CASSLAPEGDSPLHF. The CDR3, as DNA: TGCGCCAGCAGCTTGGCCCCCGAAGGGGATTCACCCCTCCACTTT. V and J are TRBV5-1 and TRBJ1-6, with a possible D match to TRBD1 (5 bases). The CDR3 spans 15 residues. Germline V gene lookup returns CDR1 SGHRS and CDR2 YFSETQ. Trimming cost V 0 bases and J 8 bases, with 12 bases left between them.

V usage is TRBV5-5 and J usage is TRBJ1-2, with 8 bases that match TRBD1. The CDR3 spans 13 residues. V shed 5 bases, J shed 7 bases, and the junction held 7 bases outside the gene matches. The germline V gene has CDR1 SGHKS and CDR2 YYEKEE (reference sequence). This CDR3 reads CASRTGTGRGYTF. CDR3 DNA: TGTGCCAGCAGAACTGGGACAGGTCGTGGCTACACCTTC.

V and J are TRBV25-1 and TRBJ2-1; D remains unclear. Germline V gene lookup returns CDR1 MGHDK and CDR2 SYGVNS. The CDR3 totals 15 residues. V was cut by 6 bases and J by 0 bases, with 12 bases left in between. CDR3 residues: CASSLPKSSYNEQFF. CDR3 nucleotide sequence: TGTGCCAGCAGCCTGCCAAAGAGCTCCTACAATGAGCAGTTCTTC.

The CDR3 loop reads CASSPGGRGVTEAFF. In DNA form, the CDR3 reads TGTGCCAGCAGCCCTGGGGGGAGGGGGGTCACTGAAGCTTTCTTT. The chain couples TRBV6-5 to TRBJ1-1; the D gene is possibly TRBD1 (6 bases). The CDR3 contains 15 residues. The ends were cut back, 6 bases at V and 4 bases at J, with 18 bases in the middle. The germline V gene encodes CDR1 MNHEY and CDR2 SVGAGI.

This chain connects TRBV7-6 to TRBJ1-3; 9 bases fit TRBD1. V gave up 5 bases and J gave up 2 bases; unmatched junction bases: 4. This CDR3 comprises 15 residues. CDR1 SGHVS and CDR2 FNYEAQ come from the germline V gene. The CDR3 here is CASSPGTGTGNTIYF. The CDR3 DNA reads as TGTGCCAGCAGCCCCGGGACAGGGACTGGAAACACCATATATTTT.

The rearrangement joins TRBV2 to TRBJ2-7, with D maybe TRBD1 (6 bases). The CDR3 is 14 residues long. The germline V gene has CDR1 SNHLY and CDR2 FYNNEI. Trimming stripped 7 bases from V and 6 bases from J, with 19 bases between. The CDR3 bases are TGTGCCAGCATCCCCCTCGCAGGGGTAGGCGAGCAGTACTTC. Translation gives CASIPLAGVGEQYF.